These T cell receptor beta chains were read from a single sample in a study of regulatory T cells in long-lasting Graves disease. TCRdb reanalysed the multiplex PCR reads using MiXCR and keeps one entry per CDR3 protein. The table includes over 450,000 distinct CDR3 sequences, 20% to 25% detected once. The sequencing here drew on peripheral blood mononuclear cells (PBMCs), taken when the disease was refractory, from a patient treated with antithyroid drugs. Receptor source: a female donor with Graves disease. Both conserved end residues are part of each CDR3. The D gene is left open where the match is weak. Some rows mark clone size as missing; the rest say once, few, many or name a class of expanded clone.

many | NA | TRBJ2-5 | TRBV25-1 | CASSEAGVRETQYF | TGTGCCAGCAGCGAAGCAGGGGTTCGAGAGACCCAGTACTTC
few | NA | TRBJ1-2 | TRBV6-5 | CASSYQEGIYGYTF | TGTGCCAGCAGTTATCAGGAGGGGATCTATGGCTACACCTTC
many | NA | TRBJ2-2 | TRBV7-2 | CASSSSRFPGELFF | TGTGCCAGCAGCTCTAGCCGGTTCCCCGGGGAGCTGTTTTTT
few | TRBD1 | TRBJ1-5 | TRBV12-3/TRBV12-4 | CASSSWQGEGHQPQHF | TGTGCCAGCAGCTCATGGCAGGGGGAGGGTCATCAGCCCCAGCATTTT
many | NA | TRBJ1-1 | TRBV7-2 | CASSPGQPTGEAFF | TGTGCCAGCAGCCCCGGACAGCCAACAGGTGAAGCTTTCTTT
many | TRBD2 | TRBJ2-5 | TRBV12-3/TRBV12-4 | CASSLGSGTRGETQYF | TGTGCCAGCAGTTTGGGGAGCGGGACGAGGGGAGAGACCCAGTACTTC
NA | NA | TRBJ2-2 | TRBV12-3/TRBV12-4 | CAVDKSTGELFF | TGTGCCGTCGACAAGAGCACCGGGGAGCTGTTTTTT
many | NA | TRBJ2-2 | TRBV5-6 | CASSHDWSNTGELFF | TGTGCCAGCAGTCATGACTGGTCAAACACCGGGGAGCTGTTTTTT
once | NA | TRBJ2-2 | TRBV7-2 | CASSPTPAGSLTGELFF | TGTGCCAGCAGCCCCACACCGGCAGGGAGCCTCACCGGGGAGCTGTTTTTT
NA | TRBD1 | TRBJ2-7 | TRBV5-1 | CASRLGTAAFYEQYF | TGCGCCAGCAGGCTCGGGACAGCTGCCTTCTACGAGCAGTACTTC
many | NA | TRBJ2-4 | TRBV28 | CASRYRGAGRNIQYF | TGTGCCAGCAGGTACCGCGGCGCAGGGCGAAACATTCAGTACTTC
once | NA | TRBJ2-1 | TRBV11-1 | CASSLVSGTYNEQFF | TGTGCCAGCAGCTTAGTAAGCGGAACCTACAATGAGCAGTTCTTC
many | NA | TRBJ1-5 | TRBV6-1 | CASRSLGLLLQANQPQHF | TGTGCCAGCAGGAGTTTGGGACTTCTCTTGCAGGCGAATCAGCCCCAGCATTTT
NA | TRBD1 | TRBJ2-7 | TRBV7-9 | CASSHPRRTGSSEQYF | TGTGCCAGCAGCCACCCCCGGCGGACAGGGTCGTCGGAGCAGTACTTC
few | NA | TRBJ2-2 | TRBV5-5 | CASSPLRGETGELFF | TGTGCCAGCAGCCCGCTCAGGGGTGAAACCGGGGAGCTGTTTTTT
NA | NA | TRBJ2-7 | TRBV5-1 | CASSESRGANYEQYF | TGCGCCAGCAGCGAGAGCCGGGGGGCTAACTACGAGCAGTACTTC
many | NA | TRBJ1-2 | TRBV20-1 | CSARVVALLGGYTF | TGCAGTGCTAGAGTTGTCGCCCTGCTCGGTGGCTACACCTTC